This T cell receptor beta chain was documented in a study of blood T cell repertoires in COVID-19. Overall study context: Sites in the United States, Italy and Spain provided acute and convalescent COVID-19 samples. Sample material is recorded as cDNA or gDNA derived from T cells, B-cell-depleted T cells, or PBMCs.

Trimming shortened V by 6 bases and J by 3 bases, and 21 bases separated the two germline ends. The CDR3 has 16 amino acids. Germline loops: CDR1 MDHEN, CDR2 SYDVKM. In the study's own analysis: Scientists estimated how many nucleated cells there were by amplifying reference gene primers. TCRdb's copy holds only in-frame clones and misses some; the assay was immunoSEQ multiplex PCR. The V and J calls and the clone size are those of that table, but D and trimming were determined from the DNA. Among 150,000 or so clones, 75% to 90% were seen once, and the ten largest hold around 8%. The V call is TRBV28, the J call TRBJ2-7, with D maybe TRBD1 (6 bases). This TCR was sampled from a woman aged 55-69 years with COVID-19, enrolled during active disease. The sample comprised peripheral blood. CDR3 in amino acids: CASSLIRTVVYYEQYF. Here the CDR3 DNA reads TGTGCCAGCAGCCTCATTCGGACAGTGGTTTACTACGAGCAGTACTTC.